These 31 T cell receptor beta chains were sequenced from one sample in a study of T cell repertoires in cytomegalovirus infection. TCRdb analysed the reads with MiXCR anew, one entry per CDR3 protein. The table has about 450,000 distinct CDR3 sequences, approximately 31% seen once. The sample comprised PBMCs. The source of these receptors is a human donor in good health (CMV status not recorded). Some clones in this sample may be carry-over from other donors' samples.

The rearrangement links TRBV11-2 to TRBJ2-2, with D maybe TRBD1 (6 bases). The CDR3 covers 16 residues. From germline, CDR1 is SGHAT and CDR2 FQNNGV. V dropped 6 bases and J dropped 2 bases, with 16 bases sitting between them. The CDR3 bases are TGTGCCAGCAGGAACAACAGGGTCCGTAACACCGGGGAGCTGTTTTTT. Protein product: CASRNNRVRNTGELFF. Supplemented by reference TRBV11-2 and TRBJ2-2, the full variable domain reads EAGVAQSPRYKIIEKRQSVAFWCNPISGHATLYWYQQILGQGPKLLIQFQNNGVVDDSQLPKDRFSAERLKGVDSTLKIQPAKLEDSAVYLCASRNNRVRNTGELFFGEGSRLTVL.

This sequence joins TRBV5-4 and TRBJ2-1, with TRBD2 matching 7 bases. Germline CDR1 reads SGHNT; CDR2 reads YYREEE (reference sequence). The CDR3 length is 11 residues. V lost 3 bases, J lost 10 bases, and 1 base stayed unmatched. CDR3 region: CASSSAGEQFF. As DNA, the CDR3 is TGTGCCAGCAGCTCAGCGGGGGAGCAGTTCTTC.

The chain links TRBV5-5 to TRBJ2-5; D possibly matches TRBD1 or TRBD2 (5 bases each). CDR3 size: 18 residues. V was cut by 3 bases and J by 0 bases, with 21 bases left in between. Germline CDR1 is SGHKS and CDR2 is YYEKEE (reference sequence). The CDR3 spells CASSSSSPGTRYQETQYF. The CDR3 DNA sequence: TGTGCCAGCAGCTCCAGCTCCCCCGGGACGAGGTACCAAGAGACCCAGTACTTC.

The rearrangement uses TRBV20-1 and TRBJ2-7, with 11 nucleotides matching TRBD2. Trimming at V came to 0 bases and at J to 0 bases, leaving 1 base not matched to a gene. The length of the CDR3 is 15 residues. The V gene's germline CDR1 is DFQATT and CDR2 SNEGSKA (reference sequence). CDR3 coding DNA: TGCAGTGCTAGAGATCTAGCGGGGGGCTCCTACGAGCAGTACTTC. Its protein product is CSARDLAGGSYEQYF.

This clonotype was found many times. The CDR3 nucleotides read TGTGCCAGCAGCTTAGTATTATCCAGCGGGGGACAAGAGACCCAGTACTTC. This sequence encodes CASSLVLSSGGQETQYF. The chain joins TRBV7-8 to TRBJ2-5, with 8 bases aligning to TRBD2. The CDR3 is made up of 17 amino acids. Germline CDR1 is SGHVS and CDR2 is FQNEAQ. The junction had 9 bases not matched to a gene; V was cut back by 1 base and J by 2 bases.

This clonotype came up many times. CDR3 nucleotide sequence: TGTGCCAGCAGCTCACCAGGGACAGTATACGAGCAGTACTTC. Its translation is CASSSPGTVYEQYF. This rearrangement joins TRBV7-2 to TRBJ2-7; TRBD1 agrees at 7 bases. The CDR3 is 14 amino acids. Germline lookup yields CDR1 SGHTA and CDR2 FQGNSA. J gave up 4 bases and V 4 bases, and 7 bases lay outside the gene matches.

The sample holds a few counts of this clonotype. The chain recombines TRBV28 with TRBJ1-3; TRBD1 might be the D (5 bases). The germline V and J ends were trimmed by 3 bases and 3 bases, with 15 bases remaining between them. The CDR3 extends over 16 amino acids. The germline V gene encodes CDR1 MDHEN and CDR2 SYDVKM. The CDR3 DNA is TGTGCCAGCAGTTTCCCCCCCAGGGCTAGTGGAAACACCATATATTTT. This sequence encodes CASSFPPRASGNTIYF. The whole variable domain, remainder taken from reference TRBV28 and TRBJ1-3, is DVKVTQSSRYLVKRTGEKVFLECVQDMDHENMFWYRQDPGLGLRLIYFSYDVKMKEKGDIPEGYSVSREKKERFSLILESASTNQTSMYLCASSFPPRASGNTIYFGEGSWLTVV.

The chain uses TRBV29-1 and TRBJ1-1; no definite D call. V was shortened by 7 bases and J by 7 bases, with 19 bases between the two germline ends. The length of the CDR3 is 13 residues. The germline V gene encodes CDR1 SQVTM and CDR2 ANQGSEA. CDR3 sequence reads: CSARKPRSGEAFF. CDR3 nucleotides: TGCAGCGCCAGAAAGCCGCGCAGTGGTGAAGCTTTCTTT.

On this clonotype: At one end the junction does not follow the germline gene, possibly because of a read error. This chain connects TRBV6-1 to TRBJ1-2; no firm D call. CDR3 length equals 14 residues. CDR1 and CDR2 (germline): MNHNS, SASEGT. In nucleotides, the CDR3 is TGTGCCAGCAGGGATGGAAACGGAAACTATGTCTACACCTTC. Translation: CASRDGNGNYVYTF.

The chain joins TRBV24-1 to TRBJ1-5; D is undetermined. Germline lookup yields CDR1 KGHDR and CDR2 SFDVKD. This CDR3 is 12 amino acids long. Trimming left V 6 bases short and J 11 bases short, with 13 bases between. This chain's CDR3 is CATSYPRGAQHF. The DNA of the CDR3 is TGTGCCACCAGTTATCCGCGCGGGGCCCAGCATTTT.

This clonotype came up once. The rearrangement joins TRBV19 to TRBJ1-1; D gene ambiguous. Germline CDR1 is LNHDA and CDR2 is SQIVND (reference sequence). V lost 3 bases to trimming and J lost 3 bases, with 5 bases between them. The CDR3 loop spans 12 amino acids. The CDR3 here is CASSMSDTEAFF. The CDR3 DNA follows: TGTGCCAGTAGTATGTCGGACACTGAAGCTTTCTTT.

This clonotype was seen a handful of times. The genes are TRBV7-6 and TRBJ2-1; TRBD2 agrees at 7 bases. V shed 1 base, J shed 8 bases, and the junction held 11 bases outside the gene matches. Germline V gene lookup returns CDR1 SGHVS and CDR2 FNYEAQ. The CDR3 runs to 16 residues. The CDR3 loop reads CASSLEAPSGVHEQFF. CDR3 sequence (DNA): TGTGCCAGCAGCTTAGAGGCGCCTAGCGGCGTGCATGAGCAGTTCTTC. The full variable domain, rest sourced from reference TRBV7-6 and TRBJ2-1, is GAGVSQSPRYKVTKRGQDVALRCDPISGHVSLYWYRQALGQGPEFLTYFNYEAQQDKSGLPNDRFSAERPEGSISTLTIQRTEQRDSAMYRCASSLEAPSGVHEQFFGPGTRLTVL.

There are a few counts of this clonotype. The CDR3 sequence: CASSTPTGYDGYTF. The CDR3 region has the DNA TGTGCCAGCAGTACTCCTACAGGGTATGACGGCTACACCTTC. This sequence joins TRBV6-6 and TRBJ1-2, with D perhaps TRBD1 (6 bases). Trimming stripped 5 bases from V and 8 bases from J, with 18 bases between. The CDR3 is 14 amino acids. Germline-derived CDR1 and CDR2 are MNHNY and SVGAGI (reference sequence).

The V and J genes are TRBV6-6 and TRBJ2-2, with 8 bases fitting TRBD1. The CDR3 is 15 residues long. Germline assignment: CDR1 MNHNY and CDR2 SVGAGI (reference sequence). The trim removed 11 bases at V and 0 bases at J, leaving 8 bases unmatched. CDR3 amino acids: CAGNDRGANTGELFF. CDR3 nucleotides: TGTGCCGGGAACGACAGGGGCGCGAACACCGGGGAGCTGTTTTTT.

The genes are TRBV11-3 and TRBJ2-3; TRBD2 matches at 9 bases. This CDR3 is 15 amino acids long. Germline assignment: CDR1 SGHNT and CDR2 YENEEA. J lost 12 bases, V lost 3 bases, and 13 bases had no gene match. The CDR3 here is CASSFSGGNTDIQYF. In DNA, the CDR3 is TGTGCCAGCAGCTTTAGCGGGGGAAACACAGATATACAGTATTTT.

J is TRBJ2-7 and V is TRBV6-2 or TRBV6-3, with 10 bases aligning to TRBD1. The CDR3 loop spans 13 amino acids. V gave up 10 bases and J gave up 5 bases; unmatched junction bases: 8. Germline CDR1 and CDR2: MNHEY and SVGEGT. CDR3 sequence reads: CATGDRGRNEQYF. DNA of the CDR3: TGTGCCACCGGGGACAGGGGACGGAACGAGCAGTACTTC.

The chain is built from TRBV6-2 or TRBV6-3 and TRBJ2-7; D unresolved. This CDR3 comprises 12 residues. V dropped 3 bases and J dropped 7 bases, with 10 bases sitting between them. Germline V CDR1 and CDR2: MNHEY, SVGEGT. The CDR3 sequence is CASSYGVSEQYF. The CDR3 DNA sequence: TGTGCCAGCAGTTATGGGGTCTCAGAGCAGTACTTC.

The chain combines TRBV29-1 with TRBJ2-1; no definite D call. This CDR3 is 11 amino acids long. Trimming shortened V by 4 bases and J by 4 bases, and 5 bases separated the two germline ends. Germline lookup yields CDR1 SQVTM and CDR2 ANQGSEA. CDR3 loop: CSVAVYNEQFF. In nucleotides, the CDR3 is TGCAGCGTTGCGGTGTACAATGAGCAGTTCTTC.

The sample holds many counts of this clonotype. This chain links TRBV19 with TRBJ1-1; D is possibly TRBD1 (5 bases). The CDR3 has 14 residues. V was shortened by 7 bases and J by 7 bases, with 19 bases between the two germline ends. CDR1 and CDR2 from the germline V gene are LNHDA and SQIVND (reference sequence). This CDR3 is CASTHGVGAGEAFF. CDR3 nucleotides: TGTGCCAGTACCCACGGTGTTGGGGCAGGTGAAGCTTTCTTT.

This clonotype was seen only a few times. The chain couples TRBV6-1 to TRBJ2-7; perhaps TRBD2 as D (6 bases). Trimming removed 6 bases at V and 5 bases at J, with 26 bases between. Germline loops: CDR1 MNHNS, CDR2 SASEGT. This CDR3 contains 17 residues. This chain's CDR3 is CASSSLSLGEEGDEQYF. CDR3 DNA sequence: TGTGCCAGCAGCTCCCTTAGCCTGGGGGAGGAAGGTGACGAGCAGTACTTC.

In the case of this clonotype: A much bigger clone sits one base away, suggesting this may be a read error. The CDR3 nucleotides are TGTGCCGGCAGCTTTAATTTTGGGGCCAACGTCCTGACTTTC. It codes for CAGSFNFGANVLTF. The J gene is TRBJ2-6, the V gene TRBV7-2; no definite D call. The CDR3 covers 14 residues. The V gene's germline CDR1 is SGHTA and CDR2 FQGNSA.

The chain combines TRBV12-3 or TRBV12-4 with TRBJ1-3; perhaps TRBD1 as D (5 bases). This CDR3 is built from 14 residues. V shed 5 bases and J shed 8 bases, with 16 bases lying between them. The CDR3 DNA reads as TGTGCCAGCAGTGGGGGGTCCCGACCAGACACCATATATTTT. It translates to CASSGGSRPDTIYF.

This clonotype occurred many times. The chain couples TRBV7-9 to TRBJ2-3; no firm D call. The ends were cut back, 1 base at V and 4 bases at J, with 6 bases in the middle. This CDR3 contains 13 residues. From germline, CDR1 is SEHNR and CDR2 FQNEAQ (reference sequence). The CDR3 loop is CASSLVGADTQYF. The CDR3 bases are TGTGCCAGCAGCTTAGTTGGGGCAGATACGCAGTATTTT.

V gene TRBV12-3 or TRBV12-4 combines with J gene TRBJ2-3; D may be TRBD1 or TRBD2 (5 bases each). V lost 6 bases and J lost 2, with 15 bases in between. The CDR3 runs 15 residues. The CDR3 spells CASSIPGPYTDTQYF. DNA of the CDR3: TGTGCCAGCAGCATTCCGGGGCCCTACACAGATACGCAGTATTTT.

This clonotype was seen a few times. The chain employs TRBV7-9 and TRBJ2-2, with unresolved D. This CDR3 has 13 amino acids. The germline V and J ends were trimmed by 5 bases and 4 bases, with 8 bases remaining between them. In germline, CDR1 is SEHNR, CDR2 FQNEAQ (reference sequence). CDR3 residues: CASSISVTGELFF. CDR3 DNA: TGTGCCAGCAGCATATCGGTCACCGGGGAGCTGTTTTTT.

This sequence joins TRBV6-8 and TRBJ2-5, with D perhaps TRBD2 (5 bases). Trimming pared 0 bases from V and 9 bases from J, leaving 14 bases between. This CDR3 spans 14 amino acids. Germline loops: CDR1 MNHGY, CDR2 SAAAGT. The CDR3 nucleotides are TGTGCCAGCAGTTACTCGGACTCCCCTGCGGCCCAGTACTTC. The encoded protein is CASSYSDSPAAQYF.

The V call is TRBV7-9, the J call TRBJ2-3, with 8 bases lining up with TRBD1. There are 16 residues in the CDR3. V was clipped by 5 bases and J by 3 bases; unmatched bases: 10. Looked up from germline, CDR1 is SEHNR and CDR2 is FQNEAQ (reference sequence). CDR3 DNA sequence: TGTGCCAGCAGCCCGCAGGGGGCGCGCATTACAGATACGCAGTATTTT. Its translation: CASSPQGARITDTQYF.

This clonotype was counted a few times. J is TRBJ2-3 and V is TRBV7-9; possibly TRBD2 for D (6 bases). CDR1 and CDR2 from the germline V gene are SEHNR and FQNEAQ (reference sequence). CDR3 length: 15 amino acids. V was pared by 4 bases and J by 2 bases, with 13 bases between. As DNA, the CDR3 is TGTGCCAGCAGCTCCACCGGGACTCTCACAGATACGCAGTATTTT. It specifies CASSSTGTLTDTQYF.

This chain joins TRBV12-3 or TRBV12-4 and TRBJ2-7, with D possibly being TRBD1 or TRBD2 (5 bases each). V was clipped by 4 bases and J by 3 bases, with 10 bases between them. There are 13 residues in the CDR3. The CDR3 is CASSWDGYYEQYF. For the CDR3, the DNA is TGTGCCAGCAGTTGGGACGGTTACTACGAGCAGTACTTC.

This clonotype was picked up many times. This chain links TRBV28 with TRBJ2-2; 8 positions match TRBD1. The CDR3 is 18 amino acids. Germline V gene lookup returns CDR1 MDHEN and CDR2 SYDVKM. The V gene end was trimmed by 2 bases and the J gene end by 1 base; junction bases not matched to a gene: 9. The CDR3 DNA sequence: TGTGCCAGCAGTTTACCACGGACAGGGACAAGGAACACCGGGGAGCTGTTTTTT. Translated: CASSLPRTGTRNTGELFF. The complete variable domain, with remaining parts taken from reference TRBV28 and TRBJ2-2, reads DVKVTQSSRYLVKRTGEKVFLECVQDMDHENMFWYRQDPGLGLRLIYFSYDVKMKEKGDIPEGYSVSREKKERFSLILESASTNQTSMYLCASSLPRTGTRNTGELFFGEGSRLTVL.

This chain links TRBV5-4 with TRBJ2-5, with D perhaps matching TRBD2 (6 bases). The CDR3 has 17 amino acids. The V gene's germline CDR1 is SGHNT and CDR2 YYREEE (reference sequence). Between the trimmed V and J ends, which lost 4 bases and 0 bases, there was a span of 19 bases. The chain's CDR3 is CASSPGLTRKYQETQYF. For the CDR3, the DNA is TGTGCCAGCAGCCCGGGACTTACCAGGAAGTACCAAGAGACCCAGTACTTC.